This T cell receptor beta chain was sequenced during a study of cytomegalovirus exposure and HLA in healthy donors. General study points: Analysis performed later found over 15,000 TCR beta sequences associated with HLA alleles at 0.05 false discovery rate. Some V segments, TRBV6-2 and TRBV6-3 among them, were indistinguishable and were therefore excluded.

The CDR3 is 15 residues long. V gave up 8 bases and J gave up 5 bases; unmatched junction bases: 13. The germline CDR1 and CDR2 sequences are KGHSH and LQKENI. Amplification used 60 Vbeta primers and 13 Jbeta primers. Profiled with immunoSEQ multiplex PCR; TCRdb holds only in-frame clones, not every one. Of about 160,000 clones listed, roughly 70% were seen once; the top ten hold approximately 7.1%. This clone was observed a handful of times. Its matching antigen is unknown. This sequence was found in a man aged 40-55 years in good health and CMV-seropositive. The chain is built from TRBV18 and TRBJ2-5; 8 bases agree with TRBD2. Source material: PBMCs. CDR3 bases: TGTGCCAGCGCCCGGGCTAGCGGGTTTATGGAGACCCAGTACTTC. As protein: CASARASGFMETQYF. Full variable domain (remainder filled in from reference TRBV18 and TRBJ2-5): NAGVMQNPRHLVRRRGQEARLRCSPMKGHSHVYWYRQLPEEGLKFMVYLQKENIIDESGMPKERFSAEFPKEGPSILRIQQVVRGDSAAYFCASARASGFMETQYFGPGTRLLVL.